These 29 T cell receptor beta chains came from one sample sequenced in a study of T cell changes during pregnancy in multiple sclerosis (dated by TCRdb to between 2019 and 2020). Library construction relied on the immunoSEQ multiplex PCR assay. Imported from immuneACCESS, the table was reduced by TCRdb to in-frame sequences with V and J called. These copies leave out some clones; in studies compared against another copy, an unresolved V gene accounts for under half, and the cause of the remainder is not known. The sample profile shows about 60,000 clones; over 80% of them were found once. 0.76% of the sample rests with the top ten. The sample consisted of CD4+ T cells from peripheral blood mononuclear cells, taken in the first trimester of pregnancy. These receptors came from a female donor with multiple sclerosis, enrolled in a pregnancy study.

The V gene is TRBV6-4, the J gene TRBJ1-2; D call uncertain. The length of the CDR3 is 13 residues. The germline V gene encodes CDR1 MRHNA and CDR2 SNTAGT. Trimming took 6 bases from V and 2 from J, leaving 10 bases between them. CDR3 amino acids: CASSGSGNYGYTF. The CDR3 coding sequence is TGTGCCAGCAGCGGTTCCGGGAACTATGGCTACACCTTC.

V and J are TRBV5-4 and TRBJ2-1; D may be TRBD2 (6 bases). CDR1 SGHNT and CDR2 YYREEE come from the germline V gene (reference sequence). There are 15 residues in the CDR3. V lost 1 base and J lost 4, with 12 bases in between. As DNA, the CDR3 is TGTGCCAGCAGCTTGAGGTCAGCGGGTTACAATGAGCAGTTCTTC. This sequence encodes CASSLRSAGYNEQFF.

About this clone: Its ends do not fully match the called genes, so a read error is possible. This chain joins TRBV19 and TRBJ2-1, with D tentatively TRBD2 (5 bases). The V gene's germline CDR1 is LNHDA and CDR2 SQIVND (reference sequence). This CDR3 region has 16 residues. CDR3 DNA: TGTGTCAGTAGTATAGGTCTAGCTCTCTCCTACAATGAGCAGTTCTTC. Translation: CVSSIGLALSYNEQFF.

The V call is TRBV6-5, the J call TRBJ1-6, with D hard to call. V was shortened by 2 bases and J by 5 bases, with 10 bases between the two germline ends. The CDR3 is 15 amino acids. The germline gives CDR1 MNHEY, CDR2 SVGAGI. CDR3: CASSYRSVNNSPLHF. The CDR3, as DNA: TGTGCCAGCAGTTACCGATCGGTCAATAATTCACCCCTCCACTTT.

The chain is built from TRBV5-1 and TRBJ1-2, with D hard to call. Germline V gives CDR1 SGHRS, CDR2 YFSETQ. V lost 3 bases to trimming and J lost 3 bases, with 9 bases between them. This CDR3 is built from 13 residues. Written as DNA, the CDR3 is TGCGCCAGCAGCTCGGACTGGGACTATGGCTACACCTTC. Translating gives CASSSDWDYGYTF.

This clone was detected once. J is TRBJ2-7 and V is TRBV4-3, with D perhaps TRBD2 (6 bases). The germline V gene encodes CDR1 LGHNA and CDR2 YSLEER. CDR3 length equals 16 residues. V lost 0 bases and J 1 base, leaving 13 bases between the germline ends. CDR3 amino acids: CASSQDTTSGSYEQYF. CDR3 bases: TGCGCCAGCAGCCAAGATACGACTAGTGGTTCCTACGAGCAGTACTTC.

The chain employs TRBV2 and TRBJ1-1; possibly TRBD1 for D (5 bases). Germline-derived CDR1 and CDR2 are SNHLY and FYNNEI. CDR3 length equals 11 residues. V was clipped by 2 bases and J by 10 bases, with 8 bases between them. The CDR3 region is CASSERGVAFF. CDR3 coding DNA: TGTGCCAGCAGTGAACGGGGGGTAGCTTTCTTT.

The gene calls are TRBV5-1 and TRBJ1-1; 9 bases map to TRBD1. V shed 4 bases and J 2 bases; nucleotides not matched to a gene: 9. CDR1 is SGHRS, CDR2 YFSETQ, per germline. This CDR3 has 16 residues. The CDR3 here is CASSDGGTGPNTEAFF. In nucleotides, the CDR3 is TGCGCCAGCAGCGATGGAGGGACAGGGCCAAACACTGAAGCTTTCTTT.

This chain links TRBV5-4 with TRBJ2-7; D is possibly TRBD1 (5 bases). This CDR3 contains 15 residues. The V end lost 0 bases, the J end lost 2 bases, and 12 bases lay between the germline ends. Looked up from germline, CDR1 is SGHNT and CDR2 is YYREEE (reference sequence). CDR3 nucleotides: TGTGCCAGCAGCTTGGGGGCAGGGATTGCCTACGAGCAGTACTTC. Amino acids: CASSLGAGIAYEQYF.

V gene TRBV6-5 combines with J gene TRBJ2-1; 9 positions agree with TRBD2. Germline CDR1 reads MNHEY; CDR2 reads SVGAGI. The CDR3 is made up of 15 amino acids. J was trimmed by 7 bases and V by 6 bases; bases with no gene match: 10. CDR3 sequence reads: CASRSSGTSINEQFF. DNA of the CDR3: TGTGCCAGCAGGTCCTCCGGGACTAGCATAAATGAGCAGTTCTTC.

The chain carries TRBV9 and TRBJ2-1, with 9 bases identical to TRBD2. The V segment lost 0 bases and the J segment 8 bases; nucleotides outside the gene matches: 9. Looked up from germline, CDR1 is SGDLS and CDR2 is YYNGEE. This CDR3 has 16 amino acids. Here the CDR3 reads CASSVGVGGGADEQFF. In DNA, the CDR3 is TGTGCCAGCAGCGTAGGGGTCGGCGGGGGGGCCGATGAGCAGTTCTTC.

This chain joins TRBV5-6 and TRBJ2-5; TRBD1 is a possible D gene (6 bases). The J call may not be correct, given that the DNA end is closer to TRBJ2-7. The CDR3 runs to 16 residues. Per germline, CDR1 SGHDT and CDR2 YYEEEE. Here the CDR3 DNA reads TGTGCCAGCAGCTTGGGGGGGCAGGGAAGAAGCTACGAGCAGTACTTC. Translated: CASSLGGQGRSYEQYF.

The gene calls are TRBV30 and TRBJ1-2; D perhaps matches TRBD1 (5 bases). This CDR3 has 14 residues. Deletions cut 2 bases from V and 7 bases from J, with 17 bases between. The V gene's germline CDR1 is GTSNPN and CDR2 SVGIG (reference sequence). The CDR3 sequence is CAWSSGTGGRGYTF. DNA for the CDR3: TGTGCCTGGAGTTCCGGGACTGGGGGACGTGGCTACACCTTC.

J is TRBJ1-4 and V is TRBV6-1; 8 positions agree with TRBD1. V was clipped by 4 bases and J by 8 bases; unmatched bases: 18. Germline CDR1 is MNHNS and CDR2 is SASEGT. The CDR3 sequence is 18 residues long. The CDR3 bases are TGTGCCAGCAGTGTCGGGACAGGTGATGTGTGGAGGGCCGAAAAACTGTTTTTT. Residues: CASSVGTGDVWRAEKLFF.

The J gene is TRBJ1-1, the V gene TRBV29-1, with D maybe TRBD1 (5 bases). Germline V CDR1 and CDR2: SQVTM, ANQGSEA. The CDR3 runs 15 residues. V gave up 7 bases and J gave up 5 bases, with 23 bases separating them. The CDR3 DNA is TGCAGCGCGAGTAAATCCGGGACTGTCTCAACTGAAGCTTTCTTT. Translated: CSASKSGTVSTEAFF.

This chain connects TRBV18 to TRBJ2-5; the D gene is possibly TRBD2 (5 bases). The CDR3 consists of 14 residues. V gave up 6 bases and J gave up 4 bases, with 15 bases separating them. Germline V CDR1 and CDR2: KGHSH, LQKENI. CDR3 DNA sequence: TGTGCCAGCTCCCTACAGCGGCCGGCAGAGACCCAGTACTTC. Amino acids: CASSLQRPAETQYF. Combining the CDR3 with reference TRBV18 and TRBJ2-5 gives the whole variable domain NAGVMQNPRHLVRRRGQEARLRCSPMKGHSHVYWYRQLPEEGLKFMVYLQKENIIDESGMPKERFSAEFPKEGPSILRIQQVVRGDSAAYFCASSLQRPAETQYFGPGTRLLVL.

This rearrangement joins TRBV5-1 to TRBJ2-1, with 8 bases that match TRBD1. Per germline, CDR1 SGHRS and CDR2 YFSETQ. Trimming removed 4 bases from V and 5 bases from J; junction bases left unmatched: 8. The CDR3 spans 15 residues. In nucleotides, the CDR3 is TGCGCCAGCAGCCTCGGGGACAGGTCAAACAATGAGCAGTTCTTC. It specifies CASSLGDRSNNEQFF.

V and J are TRBV7-2 and TRBJ2-3; D perhaps matches TRBD2 (7 bases). Trimming took off 1 base at V and 6 bases at J, with 14 bases between the two ends. The germline gives CDR1 SGHTA, CDR2 FQGNSA. The CDR3 sequence is 15 residues long. CDR3 in amino acids: CASSLGGGGPDTQYF. In DNA, the CDR3 is TGTGCCAGCAGCTTAGGTGGGGGGGGGCCGGATACGCAGTATTTT.

This rearrangement joins TRBV27 to TRBJ1-1; D is unclear. The CDR3 covers 13 residues. Trimming cost V 2 bases and J 9 bases, with 13 bases left between them. Germline CDR1 and CDR2: MNHEY and SMNVEV (reference sequence). The CDR3 DNA follows: TGTGCCAGCAGTTTACCAGGTGGGTCCCAAGCTTTCTTT. Its protein is CASSLPGGSQAFF.

V gene TRBV7-3 combines with J gene TRBJ2-1, with 8 bases identical to TRBD2. Germline loops: CDR1 SGHTA, CDR2 FQGTGA. V lost 5 bases and J lost 5; bases outside the gene matches: 8. The CDR3 extends over 15 amino acids. The CDR3 spells CASSPQRGRDNEQFF. The CDR3 bases are TGTGCCAGCAGCCCTCAGCGGGGGAGAGACAATGAGCAGTTCTTC. The full variable domain, with the rest looked up from reference TRBV7-3 and TRBJ2-1, is GAGVSQTPSNKVTEKGKYVELRCDPISGHTALYWYRQSLGQGPEFLIYFQGTGAADDSGLPNDRFFAVRPEGSVSTLKIQRTERGDSAVYLCASSPQRGRDNEQFFGPGTRLTVL.

The chain employs TRBV4-3 and TRBJ2-1; 8 positions agree with TRBD1. V lost 0 bases to trimming and J lost 10 bases; unmatched junction nucleotides: 11. CDR3 size: 16 residues. Germline V CDR1 and CDR2: LGHNA, YSLEER. The CDR3: CASSQEDRDYGYEQFF. The CDR3 DNA is TGCGCCAGCAGCCAAGAGGACAGGGATTACGGCTACGAGCAGTTCTTC.

This clone appeared once. V usage is TRBV2 and J usage is TRBJ2-7, with D possibly TRBD2 on 5 matching bases. Germline V lookup: CDR1 SNHLY, CDR2 FYNNEI. The V and J ends lost 2 bases and 3 bases respectively, with 14 bases between them. The CDR3 spans 15 residues. CDR3 nucleotides: TGTGCCAGCAGTGAACAGAGTAGCGTGGGCTACGAGCAGTACTTC. Encoded protein: CASSEQSSVGYEQYF.

This chain joins TRBV7-9 and TRBJ1-5; TRBD1 matches 7 bases. V lost 1 base, J lost 2 bases, and 8 bases stayed unmatched. CDR3 length equals 17 residues. Germline CDR1 reads SEHNR; CDR2 reads FQNEAQ (reference sequence). This CDR3 reads CASSLERGGQGNQPQHF. The CDR3 coding sequence is TGTGCCAGCAGCTTAGAACGGGGCGGACAGGGCAATCAGCCCCAGCATTTT.

This clone was recorded only once. This rearrangement joins TRBV5-5 to TRBJ1-5; possible D gene TRBD1, 6 bases. Germline V gives CDR1 SGHKS, CDR2 YYEKEE (reference sequence). This CDR3 spans 14 amino acids. Trimming cost V 3 bases and J 7 bases, with 14 bases left between them. The CDR3 DNA follows: TGTGCCAGCAGCTATACAGGGATCCGGCAGCCCCAGCATTTT. Its protein is CASSYTGIRQPQHF.

This rearrangement joins TRBV9 to TRBJ1-1, with TRBD1 as a possible D gene (6 bases). This CDR3 region has 14 residues. CDR1 is SGDLS and CDR2 is YYNGEE in the germline V gene. V lost 4 bases and J lost 0, with 10 bases in between. The CDR3 spells CASSPGTLNTEAFF. CDR3 in DNA: TGTGCCAGCAGCCCGGGGACACTGAACACTGAAGCTTTCTTT.

The rearrangement links TRBV2 to TRBJ2-5; D is possibly TRBD2 (6 bases). CDR1 and CDR2 from the germline V gene are SNHLY and FYNNEI. The ends were cut back, 9 bases at V and 2 bases at J, with 7 bases in the middle. This CDR3 comprises 11 residues. The CDR3 DNA follows: TGTGCCAGTGGGGGGCAAGAGACCCAGTACTTC. It yields the protein CASGGQETQYF.

J is TRBJ1-1 and V is TRBV5-1; D possibly corresponds to TRBD1 (6 bases). The CDR3 is 15 amino acids. The germline V gene has CDR1 SGHRS and CDR2 YFSETQ. Trimming pared 4 bases from V and 6 bases from J, leaving 19 bases between. The CDR3: CASSTGGGAAAEAFF. Here the CDR3 DNA reads TGCGCCAGCAGCACGGGGGGGGGCGCGGCGGCTGAAGCTTTCTTT.

The chain combines TRBV18 with TRBJ1-1, with 8 nucleotides matching TRBD1. This CDR3 region has 13 residues. Losses at the gene ends were 6 bases for V and 6 bases for J; bases not matched to a gene: 6. Per the germline V gene, CDR1 is KGHSH and CDR2 is LQKENI. The CDR3 region is CASSNQGASEAFF. The DNA for the CDR3 is TGTGCCAGCTCCAATCAGGGGGCCTCTGAAGCTTTCTTT.

As DNA, the CDR3 is TGTGCCAGCAGCCAACAAAGGAGCTATGGCTACACCTTC. It codes for CASSQQRSYGYTF. V gene TRBV6-1 combines with J gene TRBJ1-2, with D unresolved. The CDR3 covers 13 residues. V was clipped by 6 bases and J by 4 bases, with 12 bases between them. Germline V CDR1 and CDR2: MNHNS, SASEGT.